This T cell receptor beta chain was captured in a study of spatial heterogeneity in lung cancer. For the study at large: Sequencing of follow-up PBMC samples took place when they were available, at a median of approximately 2 years after resection.

Germline V CDR1 and CDR2: GTSNPN, SVGIG (reference sequence). V lost 2 bases and J 3 bases, leaving 5 bases between the germline ends. The CDR3 is 11 residues long. MiXCR, applied by TCRdb to the 5' RACE reads, yields one record per CDR3 protein. The data contain about 120,000 distinct CDR3 sequences, 9% to 15% of them seen just once; the ten biggest clones take up roughly 15%. Sample time point: blood at routine non-recurrence follow-up after resection. Unsorted whole RNA samples from tumor, nontumor lung or frozen PBMC were sequenced. The sequence came from a male donor with early-stage non-small cell lung cancer. Material: PBMCs, obtained at follow-up. The chain is built from TRBV30 and TRBJ2-7; D not resolved. DNA of the CDR3: TGTGCCTGGAGTCAGCTCTACGAGCAGTACTTC. Amino acids: CAWSQLYEQYF.